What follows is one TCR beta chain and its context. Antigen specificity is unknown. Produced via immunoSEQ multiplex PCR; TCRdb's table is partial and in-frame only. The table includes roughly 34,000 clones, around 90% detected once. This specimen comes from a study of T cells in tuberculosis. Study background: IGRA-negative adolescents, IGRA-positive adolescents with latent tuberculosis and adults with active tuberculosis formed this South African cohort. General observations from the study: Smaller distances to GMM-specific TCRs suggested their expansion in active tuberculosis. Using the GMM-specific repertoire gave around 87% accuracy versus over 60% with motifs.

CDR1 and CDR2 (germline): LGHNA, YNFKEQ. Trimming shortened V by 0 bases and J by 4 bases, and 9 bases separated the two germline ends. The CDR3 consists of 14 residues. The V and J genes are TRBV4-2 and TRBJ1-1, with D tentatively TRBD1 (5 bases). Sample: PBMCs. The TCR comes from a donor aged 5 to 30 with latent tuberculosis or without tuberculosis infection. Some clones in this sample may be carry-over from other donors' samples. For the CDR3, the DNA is TGTGCCAGCAGCCAAGATCGGGGGACCACTGAAGCTTTCTTT. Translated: CASSQDRGTTEAFF.